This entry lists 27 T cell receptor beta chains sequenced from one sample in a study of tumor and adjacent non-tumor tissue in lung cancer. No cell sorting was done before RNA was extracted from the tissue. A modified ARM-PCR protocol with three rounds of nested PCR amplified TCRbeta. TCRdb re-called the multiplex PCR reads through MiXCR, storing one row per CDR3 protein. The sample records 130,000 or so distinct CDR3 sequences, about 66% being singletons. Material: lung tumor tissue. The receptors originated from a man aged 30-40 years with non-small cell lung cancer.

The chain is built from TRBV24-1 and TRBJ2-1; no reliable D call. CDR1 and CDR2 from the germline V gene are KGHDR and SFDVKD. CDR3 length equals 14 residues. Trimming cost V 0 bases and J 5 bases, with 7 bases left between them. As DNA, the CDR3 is TGTGCCACCAGTGATTTGCGCACAGACAATGAGCAGTTCTTC. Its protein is CATSDLRTDNEQFF.

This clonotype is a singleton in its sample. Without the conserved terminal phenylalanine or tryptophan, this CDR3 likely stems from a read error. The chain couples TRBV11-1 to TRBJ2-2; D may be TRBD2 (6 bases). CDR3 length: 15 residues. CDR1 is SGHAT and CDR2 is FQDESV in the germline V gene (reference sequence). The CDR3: CAGSPSPRGTGELFC. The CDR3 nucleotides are TGTGCCGGCAGCCCAAGCCCACGGGGGACCGGGGAGCTGTTTTGT.

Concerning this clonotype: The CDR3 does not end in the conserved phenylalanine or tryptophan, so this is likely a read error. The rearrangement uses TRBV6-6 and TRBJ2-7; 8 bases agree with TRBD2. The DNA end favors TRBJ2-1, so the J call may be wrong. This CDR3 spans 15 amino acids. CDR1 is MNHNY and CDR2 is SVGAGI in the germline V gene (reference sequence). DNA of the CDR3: TGTGCCAGCATCCCGGGACTAGGGGGGAAGTACGAGCAGTTCTAC. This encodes CASIPGLGGKYEQFY.

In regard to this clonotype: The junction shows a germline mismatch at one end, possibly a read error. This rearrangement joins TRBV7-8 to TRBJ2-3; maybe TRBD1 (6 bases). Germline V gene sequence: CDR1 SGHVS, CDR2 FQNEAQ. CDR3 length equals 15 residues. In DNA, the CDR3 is TGTGCCAGCAGATTAGCAGAGGACAGCTGGGATACACAGTATTTT. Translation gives CASRLAEDSWDTQYF.

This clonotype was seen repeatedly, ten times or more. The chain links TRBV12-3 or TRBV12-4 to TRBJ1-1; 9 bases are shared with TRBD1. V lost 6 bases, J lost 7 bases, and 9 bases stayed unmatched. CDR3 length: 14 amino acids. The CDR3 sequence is CASRETGGTGEAFF. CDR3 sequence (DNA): TGTGCCAGCAGAGAGACAGGGGGGACAGGTGAAGCTTTCTTT.

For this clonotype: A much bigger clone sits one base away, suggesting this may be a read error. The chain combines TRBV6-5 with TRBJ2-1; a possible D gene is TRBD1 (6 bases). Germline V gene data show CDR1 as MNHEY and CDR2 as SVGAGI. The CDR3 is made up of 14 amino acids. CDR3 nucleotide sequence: TGTGCCAGCAGAAAACAGGGATACGCGAATGAGCAGTTATTC. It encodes CASRKQGYANEQLF.

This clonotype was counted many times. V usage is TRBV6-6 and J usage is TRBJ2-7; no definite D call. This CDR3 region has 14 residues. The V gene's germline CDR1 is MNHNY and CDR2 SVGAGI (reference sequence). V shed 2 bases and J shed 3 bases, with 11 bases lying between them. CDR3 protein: CASSYSSLYYEQYF. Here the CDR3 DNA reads TGTGCCAGCAGTTACAGTTCCCTCTACTACGAGCAGTACTTC.

The CDR3 sequence: CSAARVNTGELFF. The CDR3 nucleotides read TGCAGTGCTGCCAGGGTGAACACCGGGGAGCTGTTTTTT. The chain employs TRBV20-1 and TRBJ2-2, with TRBD1 as a possible D gene (5 bases). CDR1 is DFQATT and CDR2 is SNEGSKA in the germline V gene (reference sequence). The V end was cut by 5 bases, the J end by 1 base, with 8 bases between. The CDR3 consists of 13 residues.

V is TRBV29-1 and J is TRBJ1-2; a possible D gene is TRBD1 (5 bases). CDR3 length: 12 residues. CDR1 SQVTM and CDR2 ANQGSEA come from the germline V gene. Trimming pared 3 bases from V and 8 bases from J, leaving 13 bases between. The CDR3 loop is CSVEGRKYGYTF. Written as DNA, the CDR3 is TGCAGCGTTGAGGGGCGTAAATACGGCTACACCTTC.

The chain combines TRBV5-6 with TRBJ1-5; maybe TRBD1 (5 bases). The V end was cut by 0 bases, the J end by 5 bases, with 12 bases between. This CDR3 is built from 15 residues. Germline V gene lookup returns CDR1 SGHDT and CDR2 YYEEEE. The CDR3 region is CASSLVGWGDQPQHF. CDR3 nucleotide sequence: TGTGCCAGCAGCTTGGTAGGCTGGGGCGATCAGCCCCAGCATTTT.

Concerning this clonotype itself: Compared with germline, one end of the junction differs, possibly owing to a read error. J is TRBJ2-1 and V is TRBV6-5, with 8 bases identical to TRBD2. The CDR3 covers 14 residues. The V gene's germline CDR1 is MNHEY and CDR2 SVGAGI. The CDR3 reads CTSMLLAGYNEQFF. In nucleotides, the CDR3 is TGTACCAGCATGTTGCTAGCGGGCTACAATGAGCAGTTCTTC.

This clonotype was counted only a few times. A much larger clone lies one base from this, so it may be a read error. CDR3 DNA sequence: TGTGCCAGCAGTGAAAGGGGCAACCGATTCGTGGAGCAGTTCTTC. This translates into CASSERGNRFVEQFF. This rearrangement joins TRBV6-1 to TRBJ2-1, with a weak D call TRBD1 (5 bases). Between the trimmed V and J ends, which lost 2 bases and 10 bases, there was a span of 18 bases. Germline V gene lookup returns CDR1 MNHNS and CDR2 SASEGT. This CDR3 region has 15 residues.

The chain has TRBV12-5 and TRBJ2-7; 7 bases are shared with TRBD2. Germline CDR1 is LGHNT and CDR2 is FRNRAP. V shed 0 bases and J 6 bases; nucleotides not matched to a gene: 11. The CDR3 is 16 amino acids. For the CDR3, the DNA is TGTGCTAGTGGTTTGGTAGTTTTAGGGCTAGCGGCCGAGCAGTACTTC. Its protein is CASGLVVLGLAAEQYF.

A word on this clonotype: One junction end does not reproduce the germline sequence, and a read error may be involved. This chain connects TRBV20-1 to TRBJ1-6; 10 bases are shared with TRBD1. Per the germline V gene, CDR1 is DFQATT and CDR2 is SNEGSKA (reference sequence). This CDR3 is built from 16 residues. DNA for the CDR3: TGCAGTGTTAGAGACCTCGGACAGGGGGGAAATTCACCCCTCCACTTT. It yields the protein CSVRDLGQGGNSPLHF.

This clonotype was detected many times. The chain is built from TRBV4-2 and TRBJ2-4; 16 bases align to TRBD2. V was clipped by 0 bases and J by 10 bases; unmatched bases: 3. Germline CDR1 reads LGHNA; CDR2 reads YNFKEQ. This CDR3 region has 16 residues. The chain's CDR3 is CASSQEGTSGGGIQYF. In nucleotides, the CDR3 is TGTGCCAGCAGCCAAGAGGGGACTAGCGGGGGGGGAATTCAGTACTTC.

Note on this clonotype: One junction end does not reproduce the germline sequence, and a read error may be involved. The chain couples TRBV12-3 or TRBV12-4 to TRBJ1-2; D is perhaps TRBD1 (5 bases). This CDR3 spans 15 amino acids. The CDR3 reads CANSLLRVCNYGYTF. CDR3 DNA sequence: TGTGCCAACAGTTTACTCAGGGTCTGTAACTATGGCTACACCTTC.

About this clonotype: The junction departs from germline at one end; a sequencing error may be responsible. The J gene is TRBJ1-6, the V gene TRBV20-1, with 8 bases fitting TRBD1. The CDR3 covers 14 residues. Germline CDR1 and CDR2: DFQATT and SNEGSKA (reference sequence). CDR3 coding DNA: TGCAGTGCTACTGTGGCAGGGGGCCGCTCACCCCTCTACTTT. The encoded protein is CSATVAGGRSPLYF.

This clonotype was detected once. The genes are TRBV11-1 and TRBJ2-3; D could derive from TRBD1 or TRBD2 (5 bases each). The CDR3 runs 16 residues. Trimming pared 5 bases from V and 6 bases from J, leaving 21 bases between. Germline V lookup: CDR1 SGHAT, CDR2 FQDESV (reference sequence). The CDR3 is CASSRSPARGADTQYF. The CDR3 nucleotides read TGTGCCAGCAGCCGTTCACCAGCGAGAGGGGCCGATACGCAGTATTTT.

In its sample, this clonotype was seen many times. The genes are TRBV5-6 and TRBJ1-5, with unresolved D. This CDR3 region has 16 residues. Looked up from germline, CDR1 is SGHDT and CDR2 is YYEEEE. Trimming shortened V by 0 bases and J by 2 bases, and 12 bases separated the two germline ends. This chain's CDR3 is CASSLGLGQGNQPQHF. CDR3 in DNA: TGTGCCAGCAGCTTGGGGTTGGGTCAAGGCAATCAGCCCCAGCATTTT.

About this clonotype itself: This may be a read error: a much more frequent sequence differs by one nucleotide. The CDR3 spells CASSRVGPSAQHF. The CDR3 nucleotides are TGTGCCAGCAGCCGAGTTGGGCCATCGGCCCAGCATTTT. The chain recombines TRBV4-2 with TRBJ1-5, with D unclear. V was cut by 4 bases and J by 11 bases, with 15 bases left in between. Per germline, CDR1 LGHNA and CDR2 YNFKEQ. The length of the CDR3 is 13 residues.

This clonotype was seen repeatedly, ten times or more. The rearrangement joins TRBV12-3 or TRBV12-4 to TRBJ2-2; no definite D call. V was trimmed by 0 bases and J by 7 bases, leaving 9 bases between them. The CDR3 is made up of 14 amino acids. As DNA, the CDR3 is TGTGCCAGCAGTTTAGCAAATGGTGTCGGGGAGCTGTTTTTT. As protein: CASSLANGVGELFF.

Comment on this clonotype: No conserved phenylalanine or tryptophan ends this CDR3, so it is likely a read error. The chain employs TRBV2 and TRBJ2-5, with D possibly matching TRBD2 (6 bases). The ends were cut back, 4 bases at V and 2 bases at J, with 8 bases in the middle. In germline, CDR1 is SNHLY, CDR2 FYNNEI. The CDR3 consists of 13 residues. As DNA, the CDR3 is TGTGCCAGCAGTGGTAGCGGACAAGAGACCCAGTACGTC. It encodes CASSGSGQETQYV.

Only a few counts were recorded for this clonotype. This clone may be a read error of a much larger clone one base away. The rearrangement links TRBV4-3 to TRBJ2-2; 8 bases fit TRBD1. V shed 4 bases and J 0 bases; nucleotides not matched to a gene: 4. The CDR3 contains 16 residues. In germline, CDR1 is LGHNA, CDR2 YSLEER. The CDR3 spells CASSLETGANTGELFF. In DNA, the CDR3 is TGCGCCAGCAGCCTTGAGACAGGGGCGAACACCGGGGAGCTGTTTTTT.

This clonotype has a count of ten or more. Here the CDR3 DNA reads TGCGCCAGCAGCCAAGCATCAGGGGGCGGCACAGATACGCAGTATTTT. Protein product: CASSQASGGGTDTQYF. The V and J genes are TRBV4-1 and TRBJ2-3; TRBD1 agrees at 8 bases. CDR3 length: 16 amino acids. J gave up 1 base and V 1 base, and 4 bases lay outside the gene matches. Germline V gene data show CDR1 as MGHRA and CDR2 as YSYEKL.

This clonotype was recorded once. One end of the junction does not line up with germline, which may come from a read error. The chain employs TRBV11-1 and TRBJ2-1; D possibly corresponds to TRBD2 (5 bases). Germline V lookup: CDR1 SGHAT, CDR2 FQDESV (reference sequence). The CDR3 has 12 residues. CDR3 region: CASSLDYNEQLF. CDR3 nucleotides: TGTGCAAGCAGCCTCGACTACAATGAGCAGCTCTTC.

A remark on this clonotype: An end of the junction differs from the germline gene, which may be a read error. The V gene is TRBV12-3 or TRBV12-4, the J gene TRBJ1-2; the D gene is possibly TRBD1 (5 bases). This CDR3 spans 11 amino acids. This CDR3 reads CASNSRDSQSF. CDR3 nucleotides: TGTGCCAGCAATTCCAGGGACTCTCAATCCTTC.

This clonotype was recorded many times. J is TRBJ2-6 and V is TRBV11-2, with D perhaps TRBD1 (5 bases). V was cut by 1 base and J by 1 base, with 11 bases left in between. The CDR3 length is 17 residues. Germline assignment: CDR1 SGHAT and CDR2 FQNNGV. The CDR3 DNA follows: TGTGCCAGCAGCTTAGTTGGGGCCCTTTCTGGGGCCAACGTCCTGACTTTC. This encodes CASSLVGALSGANVLTF.